Below are 16 T cell receptor beta chains sequenced from a single sample in a study of CD4+ T cells in melanoma. This table comes from immunoSEQ multiplex PCR, and its TCRdb copy is limited to in-frame clones, with some not included. The sample lists some 110,000 clones; around 92% were seen once. Specimen: peripheral blood. Every receptor here comes from a human donor with melanoma.

J is TRBJ1-4 and V is TRBV7-8; no clear D. CDR3 length equals 16 residues. CDR1 and CDR2 from the germline V gene are SGHVS and FQNEAQ. Deletions cut 5 bases from V and 0 bases from J, with 13 bases between. In DNA form, the CDR3 reads TGTGCCAGCAGCCATGGACGGAGCGCAACTAATGAAAAACTGTTTTTT. Translation gives CASSHGRSATNEKLFF.

The chain combines TRBV7-2 with TRBJ2-2; no clear D gene. The CDR3 spans 14 residues. Trimming removed 3 bases at V and 4 bases at J, with 9 bases between. Germline V gene data show CDR1 as SGHTA and CDR2 as FQGNSA. In DNA, the CDR3 is TGTGCCAGCAGCTTGGGCCTTAGCACCGGGGAGCTGTTTTTT. Amino acids: CASSLGLSTGELFF.

The chain is built from TRBV18 and TRBJ1-1; D is ambiguous. The CDR3 has 12 residues. The germline CDR1 and CDR2 sequences are KGHSH and LQKENI. The V and J ends lost 2 bases and 7 bases respectively, with 8 bases between them. CDR3 DNA sequence: TGTGCCAGCTCACCATCAGGAGATGAAGCTTTCTTT. Amino acid sequence: CASSPSGDEAFF.

This clone was seen only once. This chain uses TRBV7-2 with TRBJ2-3; 9 nucleotides match TRBD2. J gave up 2 bases and V 4 bases, and 7 bases lay outside the gene matches. The length of the CDR3 is 16 residues. The germline CDR1 and CDR2 sequences are SGHTA and FQGNSA. DNA of the CDR3: TGTGCCAGCAGCTCCAGTAGCGGGGGAGCCACAGATACGCAGTATTTT. Translating it yields CASSSSSGGATDTQYF.

This chain connects TRBV6-5 to TRBJ1-2; unclear D gene. CDR1 and CDR2 (germline): MNHEY, SVGAGI. V shed 7 bases and J shed 3 bases, with 12 bases lying between them. CDR3 size: 13 residues. Written as DNA, the CDR3 is TGTGCCAGCACTCCGGGGAAGTACTATGGCTACACCTTC. Translation gives CASTPGKYYGYTF.

This clone has a single count. This sequence joins TRBV28 and TRBJ1-1; TRBD1 aligns across 8 bases. The V gene's germline CDR1 is MDHEN and CDR2 SYDVKM. The CDR3 length is 14 residues. The V gene end was trimmed by 2 bases and the J gene end by 10 bases; junction bases not matched to a gene: 9. As DNA, the CDR3 is TGTGCCAGCAGTTTAGGAAGGGGGGACAGGAGAGCTTTCTTT. This gives the protein CASSLGRGDRRAFF.

The rearrangement links TRBV21-1 to TRBJ2-7; TRBD2, the table's D call, was not compared with the DNA. TRBV21-1 is designated a pseudogene. CDR3 size: 15 residues. In nucleotides, the CDR3 is TGTGCCAGCAGCAAAGATGGGGGAGGGCCTCTCGAGCAGTACTTC. The encoded protein is CASSKDGGGPLEQYF.

CDR3 region: CSAIPLYGYTF. Written as DNA, the CDR3 is TGCAGTGCAATCCCCCTTTATGGCTACACCTTC. The chain links TRBV20-1 to TRBJ1-2; D ambiguous. The V and J ends lost 6 bases and 5 bases respectively, with 10 bases between them. Germline V lookup: CDR1 DFQATT, CDR2 SNEGSKA (reference sequence). The CDR3 is 11 amino acids.

V usage is TRBV5-1 and J usage is TRBJ2-1; 10 bases are shared with TRBD1. Losses at the gene ends were 4 bases for V and 1 base for J; bases not matched to a gene: 5. Germline loops: CDR1 SGHRS, CDR2 YFSETQ. This CDR3 region has 16 residues. The DNA of the CDR3 is TGCGCCAGCAGCCCCGGACAGGGGGTGTCCTACAATGAGCAGTTCTTC. Protein: CASSPGQGVSYNEQFF.

The chain employs TRBV7-8 and TRBJ2-1; no reliable D call. The CDR3 sequence is 13 residues long. V gave up 0 bases and J gave up 12 bases, with 12 bases separating them. Germline V gives CDR1 SGHVS, CDR2 FQNEAQ. CDR3 sequence: CASSLADTVRQFF. DNA for the CDR3: TGTGCCAGCAGCTTAGCAGATACAGTGCGGCAGTTCTTC.

In its sample, this clone was seen once. The chain has TRBV5-4 and TRBJ1-6, with D possibly TRBD1 on 6 matching bases. Germline CDR1 and CDR2: SGHNT and YYREEE (reference sequence). There are 17 residues in the CDR3. V lost 4 bases and J lost 0, with 14 bases in between. CDR3 residues: CASSQGQMSSYNSPLHF. CDR3 bases: TGTGCCAGCAGCCAAGGACAGATGAGCTCCTATAATTCACCCCTCCACTTT.

The rearrangement uses TRBV10-3 and TRBJ2-7, with 12 nucleotides matching TRBD1. Per germline, CDR1 ENHRY and CDR2 SYGVKD. The ends lost 5 bases at V and 7 bases at J; junction bases unmatched: 6. The CDR3 runs to 14 residues. This chain's CDR3 is CAISKGTGGWEQYF. The CDR3 nucleotides are TGTGCCATCAGTAAAGGGACAGGGGGCTGGGAGCAGTACTTC.

On this clone: The sample carries other DNA sequences with the same CDR3. This chain uses TRBV7-2 with TRBJ2-3; D remains ambiguous. Trimming shortened V by 5 bases and J by 2 bases, and 5 bases separated the two germline ends. Per germline, CDR1 SGHTA and CDR2 FQGNSA. This CDR3 contains 12 residues. DNA for the CDR3: TGTGCCAGCAGCCCCTCCACAGATACGCAGTATTTT. As protein: CASSPSTDTQYF.

This clone showed up just once. The chain employs TRBV18 and TRBJ1-5; the match to TRBD1 covers 7 bases. This CDR3 comprises 13 residues. The V gene's germline CDR1 is KGHSH and CDR2 LQKENI. The V and J ends lost 5 bases and 6 bases, in that order; junction bases with no gene match: 4. The CDR3 is CASSSDRAQPQHF. The CDR3 nucleotides are TGTGCCAGCTCATCCGACAGGGCTCAGCCCCAGCATTTT.

CDR3 bases: TGTGCCAGCAGCTTGGGGAGGGGGGGGATCTATGGCTACACCTTC. It codes for CASSLGRGGIYGYTF. V is TRBV5-4 and J is TRBJ1-2, with TRBD1 as a possible D gene (6 bases). The ends were cut back, 0 bases at V and 4 bases at J, with 13 bases in the middle. Per the germline V gene, CDR1 is SGHNT and CDR2 is YYREEE (reference sequence). The CDR3 has 15 residues. Combining the CDR3 with reference TRBV5-4 and TRBJ1-2 gives the whole variable domain ETGVTQSPTHLIKTRGQQVTLRCSSQSGHNTVSWYQQALGQGPQFIFQYYREEENGRGNFPPRFSGLQFPNYSSELNVNALELDDSALYLCASSLGRGGIYGYTFGSGTRLTVV.

V is TRBV7-2 and J is TRBJ2-7, with D possibly TRBD2 on 5 matching bases. Trimming took off 2 bases at V and 2 bases at J, with 7 bases between the two ends. In germline, CDR1 is SGHTA, CDR2 FQGNSA. The CDR3 sequence is 13 residues long. The CDR3 sequence: CASSLRGTYEQYF. In nucleotides, the CDR3 is TGTGCCAGCAGCTTACGGGGAACCTACGAGCAGTACTTC. The full variable domain, completed using reference TRBV7-2 and TRBJ2-7, is GAGVSQSPSNKVTEKGKDVELRCDPISGHTALYWYRQSLGQGLEFLIYFQGNSAPDKSGLPSDRFSAERTGGSVSTLTIQRTQQEDSAVYLCASSLRGTYEQYFGPGTRLTVT.